What follows are 18 T cell receptor beta chains derived from one specimen sequenced in a study of CD8 T cells in Susac syndrome (dated by TCRdb to the late 2010s). Library creation used the immunoSEQ multiplex PCR assay. RNA was extracted with the RNeasy kit and roughly 0.5 to 1 ug was reverse transcribed using random hexamers. TCRdb reworked the public reads: Q25 trimming with fastp, MiXCR clone assembly, productive beta chains retained. Rows are combined by CDR3 protein, so each entry shows the most common genes and DNA. For this sample the table gives 150,000 to 200,000 distinct CDR3 sequences, of which roughly 95% were detected only once. Of the sample, approximately 0.094% falls within the top ten clones. Sequencing used CD4+ T cells from PBMCs. All receptors come from a human donor with multiple sclerosis.

The CDR3 spells CASSQGGAGQPQHF. In DNA form, the CDR3 reads TGTGCCAGCAGCCAAGGGGGAGCGGGGCAGCCCCAGCATTTT. The V call is TRBV3-1, the J call TRBJ1-5, with D unresolved. The CDR3 loop spans 14 amino acids. CDR1 is LGHDT, CDR2 YNNKEL, per germline (reference sequence). V was pared by 1 base and J by 7 bases, with 11 bases between.

The gene calls are TRBV12-3 or TRBV12-4 and TRBJ2-7; D is unclear. Trimming left V 3 bases short and J 2 bases short, with 8 bases between. This CDR3 is 13 amino acids long. The CDR3 spells CASSFGYTYEQYF. The CDR3 nucleotides read TGTGCCAGCAGTTTTGGCTACACCTACGAGCAGTACTTC.

The chain carries TRBV5-6 and TRBJ1-5; D remains ambiguous. CDR1 is SGHDT, CDR2 YYEEEE, per germline. Trimming removed 4 bases from V and 2 bases from J, with 13 bases in between. The CDR3 consists of 15 residues. The CDR3, as DNA: TGTGCCAGCAGCAAGCGACGGGCCTGCAATCAGCCCCAGCATTTT. Translating it yields CASSKRRACNQPQHF.

This chain joins TRBV7-2 and TRBJ1-5; 7 bases fit TRBD1. This CDR3 has 15 residues. Germline CDR1 and CDR2: SGHTA and FQGNSA. V lost 2 bases to trimming and J lost 6 bases; unmatched junction nucleotides: 7. CDR3 sequence reads: CASSLFEGGTQPQHF. For the CDR3, the DNA is TGTGCCAGCAGCTTATTTGAAGGGGGCACTCAGCCCCAGCATTTT. Variable domain in full (rest from reference TRBV7-2 and TRBJ1-5): GAGVSQSPSNKVTEKGKDVELRCDPISGHTALYWYRQSLGQGLEFLIYFQGNSAPDKSGLPSDRFSAERTGGSVSTLTIQRTQQEDSAVYLCASSLFEGGTQPQHFGDGTRLSIL.

The chain has TRBV15 and TRBJ2-2; possible D gene TRBD1, 6 bases. V lost 2 bases and J 3 bases, leaving 13 bases between the germline ends. This CDR3 is built from 16 residues. Germline V lookup: CDR1 LNHNV, CDR2 YYDKDF (reference sequence). The CDR3 region is CATSRRRGDDTGELFF. The CDR3 nucleotides are TGTGCCACCAGCAGACGCAGGGGAGACGACACCGGGGAGCTGTTTTTT.

The CDR3, as DNA: TGTGCCACCAGTGAAGGCAGCTCCTACGAGCAGTACTTC. Amino acids: CATSEGSSYEQYF. The V gene is TRBV24-1, the J gene TRBJ2-7; D remains unclear. Germline V gene data show CDR1 as KGHDR and CDR2 as SFDVKD. Trimming took 4 bases from V and 0 from J, leaving 6 bases between them. CDR3 length: 13 residues.

The chain is built from TRBV3-1 and TRBJ1-2; TRBD1 matches at 9 bases. Germline assignment: CDR1 LGHDT and CDR2 YNNKEL (reference sequence). V shed 6 bases, J shed 6 bases, and the junction held 11 bases outside the gene matches. The CDR3 spans 15 residues. The CDR3 region has the DNA TGTGCCAGCAGTCACGGGACAGGGCAAGCGGATGGCTACACCTTC. Its translation: CASSHGTGQADGYTF.

This clonotype was seen just once. The genes are TRBV3-1 and TRBJ2-5, with TRBD2 identical over 9 bases. The germline V gene has CDR1 LGHDT and CDR2 YNNKEL (reference sequence). This CDR3 is built from 16 residues. V shed 4 bases and J 5 bases; nucleotides not matched to a gene: 11. The CDR3 DNA reads as TGTGCCAGCAGCCCGCGAGGCGGGAGGGCCGATGAGACCCAGTACTTC. Encoded protein: CASSPRGGRADETQYF.

The V call is TRBV12-3 or TRBV12-4, the J call TRBJ1-1; D might be TRBD1 (6 bases). This CDR3 has 14 residues. Trimming pared 6 bases from V and 4 bases from J, leaving 15 bases between. This CDR3 is CASRSDSLSTEAFF. CDR3 coding DNA: TGTGCCAGCAGGTCGGACAGTTTGAGCACTGAAGCTTTCTTT.

This clonotype has a single count. CDR3 residues: CASSFRPGGNTIYF. The CDR3 DNA follows: TGTGCCAGCAGTTTCCGACCGGGAGGAAACACCATATATTTT. The chain joins TRBV6-5 to TRBJ1-3, with no clear D. The CDR3 spans 14 residues. In germline, CDR1 is MNHEY, CDR2 SVGAGI. V shed 4 bases and J shed 4 bases, with 11 bases lying between them.

The chain combines TRBV7-8 with TRBJ2-6; weak D call: TRBD1 (6 bases). V lost 5 bases and J 2 bases, leaving 13 bases between the germline ends. This CDR3 is built from 16 residues. Per germline, CDR1 SGHVS and CDR2 FQNEAQ. In DNA form, the CDR3 reads TGTGCCAGCAGCGCATACAGGGTTCCTGGGGCCAACGTCCTGACTTTC. It specifies CASSAYRVPGANVLTF. Combining the CDR3 with reference TRBV7-8 and TRBJ2-6 gives the whole variable domain GAGVSQSPRYKVAKRGQDVALRCDPISGHVSLFWYQQALGQGPEFLTYFQNEAQLDKSGLPSDRFFAERPEGSVSTLKIQRTQQEDSAVYLCASSAYRVPGANVLTFGAGSRLTVL.

The CDR3 loop is CSASGQLYGYTF. The CDR3, as DNA: TGCAGCGCTTCGGGACAGCTCTATGGCTACACCTTC. V gene TRBV29-1 combines with J gene TRBJ1-2, with 7 nucleotides matching TRBD1. The CDR3 is 12 residues long. The V segment lost 7 bases and the J segment 4 bases; nucleotides outside the gene matches: 6. The V gene's germline CDR1 is SQVTM and CDR2 ANQGSEA.

The chain is built from TRBV18 and TRBJ2-7, with 7 bases matching TRBD1. Germline V gives CDR1 KGHSH, CDR2 LQKENI. The CDR3 sequence is 13 residues long. V gave up 2 bases and J gave up 6 bases; unmatched junction bases: 4. Here the CDR3 reads CASSPNRGSEQYF. For the CDR3, the DNA is TGTGCCAGCTCACCAAACAGGGGCTCCGAGCAGTACTTC.

This sequence joins TRBV13 and TRBJ2-7; unclear D gene. Deletions cut 3 bases from V and 1 base from J, with 13 bases between. Germline CDR1 reads PRHDT; CDR2 reads FYEKMQ (reference sequence). The CDR3 totals 15 residues. DNA of the CDR3: TGTGCCAGCAGCTTGGCGTATTCCCTATCCTACGAGCAGTACTTC. Its translation: CASSLAYSLSYEQYF.

This clonotype was counted once. The chain couples TRBV29-1 to TRBJ2-2; 9 bases are shared with TRBD2. Germline V lookup: CDR1 SQVTM, CDR2 ANQGSEA. Unmatched junction bases numbered 6, after V lost 1 base and J lost 6 bases. This CDR3 contains 15 residues. The CDR3 region has the DNA TGCAGCGTTGAAGGTGTTAGCGGGAGTTCCGGGGAGCTGTTTTTT. It encodes CSVEGVSGSSGELFF.

The V call is TRBV20-1, the J call TRBJ2-7; D assignment may be TRBD1 or TRBD2 (5 bases each). V gave up 3 bases and J gave up 2 bases, with 11 bases separating them. The CDR3 has 13 amino acids. The germline V gene encodes CDR1 DFQATT and CDR2 SNEGSKA (reference sequence). The CDR3 bases are TGCAGTGCTAGCCTCCGGGACCCCTACGAGCAGTACTTC. This codes for CSASLRDPYEQYF.

V and J are TRBV6-5 and TRBJ2-7; 10 nucleotides agree with TRBD1. Germline V CDR1 and CDR2: MNHEY, SVGAGI. The CDR3 loop spans 17 amino acids. V lost 4 bases to trimming and J lost 2 bases; unmatched junction nucleotides: 11. The CDR3 bases are TGTGCCAGCAGTTCCTCGGGACAGGGGTCGGTAACCTACGAGCAGTACTTC. Encoded protein: CASSSSGQGSVTYEQYF.

This clonotype was observed once. The V call is TRBV27, the J call TRBJ2-4, with 11 bases matching TRBD2. Germline-derived CDR1 and CDR2 are MNHEY and SMNVEV (reference sequence). The CDR3 totals 16 residues. Losses at the gene ends were 6 bases for V and 6 bases for J; bases not matched to a gene: 10. The CDR3 DNA sequence: TGTGCCAGCAGCCCAGGACTAGCGGGTTCTCGAAACATTCAGTACTTC. Translation gives CASSPGLAGSRNIQYF.